Presented here are 4 T cell receptor beta chains from one specimen sequenced in a study of blood T cell repertoires in COVID-19. Sequenced by immunoSEQ multiplex PCR; TCRdb stores in-frame clones only, minus some. The table shows roughly 260,000 clones, with 87% occurring only once. Sequenced material: PBMCs or T cells enriched from blood (not recorded which). Receptors were obtained from a woman in her twenties or thirties with acute COVID-19.

V gene TRBV4-3 combines with J gene TRBJ1-2; 8 nucleotides match TRBD1. This CDR3 comprises 19 residues. Germline trimming cut 0 bases from V and 2 bases from J; bases unmatched to any gene: 14. CDR1 is LGHNA and CDR2 is YSLEER in the germline V gene. The CDR3, as DNA: TGCGCCAGCAGCCAAGATCTTGACAGGGGCCTCCTTGGGAACTATGGCTACACCTTC. Its protein is CASSQDLDRGLLGNYGYTF.

V is TRBV2 and J is TRBJ1-4; 7 bases fit TRBD1. Unmatched junction bases numbered 9, after V lost 4 bases and J lost 7 bases. CDR1 is SNHLY and CDR2 is FYNNEI in the germline V gene. CDR3 length equals 15 residues. The CDR3, as DNA: TGTGCCAGCAGTGGGACTGTAAGGGGGCGTGAAAAACTGTTTTTT. It yields the protein CASSGTVRGREKLFF.

J is TRBJ1-1 and V is TRBV19; D might be TRBD1 (5 bases). CDR3 length equals 13 residues. Germline-derived CDR1 and CDR2 are LNHDA and SQIVND (reference sequence). V lost 6 bases and J lost 3, with 11 bases in between. The CDR3 DNA reads as TGTGCCAGTAGAGAGCGGGGGTACACTGAAGCTTTCTTT. This gives the protein CASRERGYTEAFF.

This clone was counted between two and nine times. The same CDR3 arises from other DNA sequences in this sample as well. V usage is TRBV7-2 and J usage is TRBJ1-5, with D unresolved. From germline, CDR1 is SGHTA and CDR2 FQGNSA. Deletions cut 2 bases from V and 2 bases from J, with 4 bases between. The CDR3 is 13 amino acids. The CDR3 region has the DNA TGTGCCAGCAGCTTACGGGGCAATCAGCCCCAGCATTTT. Residues: CASSLRGNQPQHF.